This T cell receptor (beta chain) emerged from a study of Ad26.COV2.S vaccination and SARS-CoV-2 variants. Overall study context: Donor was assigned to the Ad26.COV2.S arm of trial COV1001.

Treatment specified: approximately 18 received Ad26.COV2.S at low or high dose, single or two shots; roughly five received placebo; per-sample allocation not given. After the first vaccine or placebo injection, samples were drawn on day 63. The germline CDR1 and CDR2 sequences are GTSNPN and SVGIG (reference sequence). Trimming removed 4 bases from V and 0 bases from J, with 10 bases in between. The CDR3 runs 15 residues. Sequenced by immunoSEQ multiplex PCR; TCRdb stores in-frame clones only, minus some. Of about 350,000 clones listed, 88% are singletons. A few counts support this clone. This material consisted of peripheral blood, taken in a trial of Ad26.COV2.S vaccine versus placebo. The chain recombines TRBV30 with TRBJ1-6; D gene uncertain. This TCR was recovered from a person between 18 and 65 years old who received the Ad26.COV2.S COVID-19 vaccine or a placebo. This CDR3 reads CAWTPGGSYNSPLHF. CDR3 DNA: TGTGCCTGGACTCCGGGAGGCTCCTATAATTCACCCCTCCACTTT.